This T cell receptor (beta chain) appears in the sequencing data of a study of blood T cell repertoires in COVID-19. Across the study: There were acute and convalescent COVID-19 samples, and they came from the United States, Italy and Spain. T cells, B-cell-depleted T cells, or PBMCs supplied cDNA or gDNA.

A single count supports this clone. How the authors handled the data: How many nucleated cells were present was estimated from reference gene primer amplification. The protocol was immunoSEQ multiplex PCR, while the TCRdb copy is restricted to in-frame clones and leaves out a portion. The V and J calls and clone size are taken from that table; D and trimming were inferred from the DNA. The repertoire has some 190,000 clones, 84% of them found once; the top ten carry 20%. The CDR3 runs to 13 residues. Losses at the gene ends were 7 bases for V and 4 bases for J; bases not matched to a gene: 7. Germline V lookup: CDR1 SGHDT, CDR2 YYEEEE.

This clonotype originated in a human donor in a cohort sampled during active COVID-19. The sample was peripheral blood. This chain connects TRBV5-6 to TRBJ2-7; 8 nucleotides align to TRBD2. The CDR3 nucleotides are TGTGCCAGCCGCAAGCGGGAGTCTTACGAGCAGTACTTC. It translates to CASRKRESYEQYF.